This TCR beta chain is from a study of breast tumors, draining lymph nodes, adjacent tissues. The sample holds many counts of this clonotype. The target antigen is unknown. The study, taken as a whole, reports: Compared with lymph nodes, tumors were less diverse; compared with nontumor tissue, more. The data were judged consistent with most tumor T cells coming from lymph node and expanding in tumor. Data only fit, rather than demonstrated, lymph node origin of most tumor T cells. Luminal-like breast cancer showed significantly higher tumor–nontumor repertoire similarity than basal-like.

The lymph nodes were axillary draining lymph nodes from breast cancer patients. The germline gives CDR1 SGHVS, CDR2 FNYEAQ. The CDR3 loop spans 17 amino acids. Trimming stripped 3 bases from V and 4 bases from J, with 19 bases between. TCRdb called the multiplex PCR reads again in MiXCR, with one record for every CDR3 protein. This sample has about 230,000 distinct CDR3 sequences, with approximately 31% found just once. The rearrangement joins TRBV7-6 to TRBJ2-1; TRBD2 is a possible D gene (5 bases). This clonotype was obtained from a female donor with breast cancer. Some clones in this sample may be carry-over from other donors' samples. Material: axillary lymph node tissue. The CDR3 bases are TGTGCCAGCAGCTTTCTAGAGGGCCCCTTCTCTTACAATGAGCAGTTCTTC. Its protein is CASSFLEGPFSYNEQFF.